This TCR beta chain was sequenced for a study of blood T cell repertoires in COVID-19. The V gene lost 2 bases and the J gene lost 5 bases, with 16 bases spanning the gap. The CDR3 totals 15 residues. Germline lookup yields CDR1 SGDLS and CDR2 YYNGEE. The repertoire was sequenced with immunoSEQ multiplex PCR; TCRdb's copy has only in-frame clones and lacks some. The sample holds 150,000 to 200,000 clones, about 85% seen once. The sample was peripheral blood. The TCR originated in a man between 18 and 35 years old with acute or convalescent COVID-19. This chain links TRBV9 with TRBJ2-5, with D maybe TRBD2 (5 bases). The CDR3 DNA follows: TGTGCCAGCAGCGTGACGGGTCTCACGGGGGAGACCCAGTACTTC. It yields the protein CASSVTGLTGETQYF.